These T cell receptor beta chains were read from a single sample in a study of CD8 T cell repertoires and HIV-1 epitope variants. Sequenced by immunoSEQ multiplex PCR; TCRdb stores in-frame clones only, minus some. The repertoire consists of several thousand clones, with less than 75% occurring once and the leading ten covering over 40%. No antigen has been identified for these receptors. The sample consisted of cultured CD8+ T cells derived from PBMCs. These receptors were taken from a male donor with HIV. Each CDR3 is given with its conserved first and last residue. D genes are given only for firm matches. Part of the rows lack a size; the others show once, few, many or a class for expanded clones.

-	14	TRBV7-2	TRBJ2-7	TRBD1	TGTGCCAGCAGCCATATAGCAGGGACAGGGGAGCAGTACTTC	CASSHIAGTGEQYF
-	17	TRBV5-1	TRBJ2-7	TRBD2	TGCGCCAGCAGCCTGGGACTAGCGGGAGGGGGTGAGTACGAGCAGTACTTC	CASSLGLAGGGEYEQYF
-	13	TRBV11-1	TRBJ2-2	TRBD1	TGTGCCAGCAGCGTGACAGGGTCCGGGGAGCTGTTTTTT	CASSVTGSGELFF
-	19	TRBV5-6	TRBJ2-6	-	TGTGCCAGCAGCTTGTCTTGGGGGAACCCACTCTCTGGGGCCAACGTCCTGACTTTC	CASSLSWGNPLSGANVLTF
-	16	TRBV6-5	TRBJ2-1	TRBD2	TGTGCCAGCAGTTACTCCCCTAGCGGGGAGAACAATGAGCAGTTCTTC	CASSYSPSGENNEQFF
-	15	TRBV5-4	TRBJ2-3	TRBD2	TGTGCCAGCAGCCGCCGGGAGGGGCGGTCAGATACGCAGTATTTT	CASSRREGRSDTQYF
few	14	TRBV6-5	TRBJ2-7	TRBD1	TGTGCCAGCAGTTACCGGACAGGCTCCTACGAGCAGTACTTC	CASSYRTGSYEQYF
few	13	TRBV9	TRBJ1-5	-	TGTGCCAGCAGCGTGACAGGAGATCAGCCCCAGCATTTT	CASSVTGDQPQHF
-	15	TRBV6-5	TRBJ1-6	-	TGTGCCAGCAGCCCAGAGGGTACCTATAATTCACCCCTCCACTTT	CASSPEGTYNSPLHF
-	15	TRBV5-4	TRBJ1-3	-	TGTGCCAGCAGCTTGGCCTTGCGTTCTGGAAACACCATATATTTT	CASSLALRSGNTIYF
-	14	TRBV7-6	TRBJ2-3	TRBD1	TGTGCCAGCAGCGCGACAGGGGCGGGAGATACGCAGTATTTT	CASSATGAGDTQYF
few	13	TRBV2	TRBJ1-2	TRBD1	TGTGCCAGCCTCGGACAGGCGACCTATGGCTACACCTTC	CASLGQATYGYTF
-	13	TRBV9	TRBJ2-1	-	TGTGCCAGCAGCTCAGGGACCAACAATGAGCAGTTCTTC	CASSSGTNNEQFF
-	14	TRBV5-1	TRBJ2-3	-	TGCGCCAGCAGCTTGGAGAAAGAAGGGGATACGCAGTATTTT	CASSLEKEGDTQYF
-	15	TRBV27	TRBJ2-1	-	TGTGCCAGCAGTTCGACGGTAAGCTCCTACAATGAGCAGTTCTTC	CASSSTVSSYNEQFF
few	14	TRBV6-1	TRBJ1-4	-	TGTGCCAGCAGCGAGGGGAGTTTGAATGAAAAACTGTTTTTT	CASSEGSLNEKLFF
-	16	TRBV9	TRBJ1-3	-	TGTGCCAGCAGCGTAGCACGGGAGAACTCTGGAAACACCATATATTTT	CASSVARENSGNTIYF
few	12	TRBV27	TRBJ2-7	-	TGTGCCAGCAGTTTAGGGGGTAGCGAGCAGTACTTC	CASSLGGSEQYF
-	15	TRBV10-3	TRBJ2-1	TRBD2	TGTGCCATCCGGGACTCAGCGGGGGGGGGCAATGAGCAGTTCTTC	CAIRDSAGGGNEQFF
few	16	TRBV15	TRBJ2-1	-	TGTGCCACCAGCAGTTTGGGGGTAATGGGTGGCGATGAGCAGTTCTTC	CATSSLGVMGGDEQFF
-	14	TRBV19	TRBJ2-7	TRBD1	TGTGCCAGTAGTAGAGGGACAGGGCCTGGCGAGCAGTACTTC	CASSRGTGPGEQYF
-	14	TRBV7-8	TRBJ2-3	TRBD2	TGTGCCAGCAGCTTAGCGACTAGCGGAGATACGCAGTATTTT	CASSLATSGDTQYF
-	14	TRBV27	TRBJ2-5	-	TGTGCCAGCAGTTTCCTTGACGGACAAGAGACCCAGTACTTC	CASSFLDGQETQYF
-	15	TRBV5-1	TRBJ2-7	-	TGCGCCAGCAGCTTGGAGGTCGTTTCCTCCTACGAGCAGTACTTC	CASSLEVVSSYEQYF
-	13	TRBV4-2	TRBJ2-1	TRBD1	TGTGCCAGCAGCCAAGAACAGGGGAATGAGCAGTTCTTC	CASSQEQGNEQFF
-	14	TRBV5-5	TRBJ2-7	TRBD2	TGTGCCAGCAGCTTGGGCGGGGGGAACAACGAGCAGTACTTC	CASSLGGGNNEQYF